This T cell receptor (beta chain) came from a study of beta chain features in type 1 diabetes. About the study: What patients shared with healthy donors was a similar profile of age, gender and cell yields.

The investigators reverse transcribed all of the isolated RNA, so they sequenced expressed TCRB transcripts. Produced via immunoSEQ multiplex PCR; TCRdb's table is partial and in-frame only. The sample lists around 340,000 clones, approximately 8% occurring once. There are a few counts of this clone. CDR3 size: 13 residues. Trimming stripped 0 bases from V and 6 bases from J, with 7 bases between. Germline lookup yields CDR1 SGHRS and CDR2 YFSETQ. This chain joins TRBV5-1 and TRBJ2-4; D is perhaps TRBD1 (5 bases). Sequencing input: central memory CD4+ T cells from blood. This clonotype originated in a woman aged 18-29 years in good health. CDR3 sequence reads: CASSLGQPNIQYF. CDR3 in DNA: TGCGCCAGCAGCTTGGGACAGCCAAACATTCAGTACTTC.